The 23 T cell receptor beta chains below come from one sample, sequenced in a study of T-cell memory formation after mild COVID-19 (dated by TCRdb to about 2021). Library prep was done by 5' RACE. Sequenced on an Illumina NovaSeq 6000. Using fastp trimming at Q25 and MiXCR clonotype assembly, TCRdb reanalyzed the public sequencing data and kept in-frame beta chains. One record per CDR3 amino acid sequence lists the most common genes and DNA. The sample table contains more than 450,000 distinct CDR3 sequences; only one count was recorded for about a sixth of them. Around 11% of the sample is taken by the ten largest. Input material: PBMCs or a T cell subset sorted from them (not recorded which). The origin of the receptors is an adult woman who had mild COVID-19 (a few samples of this study predate the infection). The sample titles of this study are shuffled in the database, so cell type and time point are left out; the donor was told from shared clones.

This clonotype has a count of ten or more. This chain joins TRBV12-3 or TRBV12-4 and TRBJ2-2; possibly TRBD1 for D (5 bases). CDR3 length equals 13 residues. V lost 7 bases and J 3 bases, leaving 9 bases between the germline ends. CDR3 DNA sequence: TGTGCCAGCACGGACACGGACACCGGGGAGCTGTTTTTT. Protein sequence: CASTDTDTGELFF.

The rearrangement joins TRBV5-1 to TRBJ2-1; 12 nucleotides align to TRBD2. This CDR3 comprises 15 residues. With 1 base clipped from V and 15 bases from J, the junction kept 11 bases outside the gene matches. The germline gives CDR1 SGHRS, CDR2 YFSETQ. CDR3 bases: TGCGCCAGCAGCTTGACTAGCGGGGGGCCGGAGTCTCGGTTCTTC. Amino acids: CASSLTSGGPESRFF. Filled out from reference TRBV5-1 and TRBJ2-1, the complete variable domain reads KAGVTQTPRYLIKTRGQQVTLSCSPISGHRSVSWYQQTPGQGLQFLFEYFSETQRNKGNFPGRFSGRQFSNSRSEMNVSTLELGDSALYLCASSLTSGGPESRFFGPGTRLTVL.

Details on this clonotype: At one of its ends the junction is not consistent with the germline gene, which may arise from a read error. J is TRBJ2-5 and V is TRBV6-6, with D possibly TRBD1 on 6 matching bases. The CDR3 has 14 amino acids. Germline assignment: CDR1 MNHNY and CDR2 SVGAGI (reference sequence). CDR3 sequence reads: CASRSPDRVETKYF. The CDR3 DNA follows: TGTGCCAGCAGATCTCCGGACAGAGTGGAGACCAAGTACTTC.

This clonotype was picked up a small number of times. As DNA, the CDR3 is TGTGCCAGCAGCGGTAACCCCGGGACTAGCGGGAGTATCGATGAGCAGTTCTTC. This translates into CASSGNPGTSGSIDEQFF. The chain joins TRBV7-3 to TRBJ2-1, with 14 bases aligning to TRBD2. CDR3 length equals 18 residues. Trimming removed 5 bases from V and 8 bases from J; junction bases left unmatched: 14. Germline V gene sequence: CDR1 SGHTA, CDR2 FQGTGA.

V and J are TRBV18 and TRBJ1-3, with 8 bases aligning to TRBD1. This CDR3 region has 16 residues. The germline V gene has CDR1 KGHSH and CDR2 LQKENI. V lost 3 bases, J lost 0 bases, and 4 bases stayed unmatched. The CDR3 region has the DNA TGTGCCAGCTCACCCACAGGGGGTATCTCTGGAAACACCATATATTTT. This translates into CASSPTGGISGNTIYF.

This clonotype was observed a handful of times. The rearrangement links TRBV2 to TRBJ2-2; 7 bases map to TRBD2. This CDR3 contains 15 residues. The V gene's germline CDR1 is SNHLY and CDR2 FYNNEI. The V and J ends lost 9 bases and 2 bases, in that order; junction bases with no gene match: 9. The CDR3 DNA follows: TGTGCCAGTGGGGGACTAACCCTTAACACCGGGGAGCTGTTTTTT. Its translation: CASGGLTLNTGELFF. Based on the CDR3 plus reference TRBV2 and TRBJ2-2, the full variable domain is EPEVTQTPSHQVTQMGQEVILRCVPISNHLYFYWYRQILGQKVEFLVSFYNNEISEKSEIFDDQFSVERPDGSNFTLKIRSTKLEDSAMYFCASGGLTLNTGELFFGEGSRLTVL.

CDR3 loop: CASSLIPQNRAPGTEAFF. CDR3 coding DNA: TGCGCCAGCAGCTTGATCCCGCAAAACAGGGCCCCAGGGACTGAAGCTTTCTTT. V and J are TRBV5-1 and TRBJ1-1; TRBD1 is a possible D gene (6 bases). This CDR3 comprises 18 residues. The V end lost 1 base, the J end lost 5 bases, and 24 bases lay between the germline ends. Per the germline V gene, CDR1 is SGHRS and CDR2 is YFSETQ.

V gene TRBV3-1 combines with J gene TRBJ1-2; 8 bases are a match to TRBD1. The CDR3 sequence is 14 residues long. CDR1 and CDR2 from the germline V gene are LGHDT and YNNKEL (reference sequence). V was clipped by 4 bases and J by 7 bases; unmatched bases: 8. CDR3 protein: CASSPRTGKSGYTF. The CDR3 DNA reads TGTGCCAGCAGCCCCCGGACAGGGAAGAGTGGCTACACCTTC.

This chain uses TRBV25-1 with TRBJ1-6; D uncertain. The CDR3 extends over 15 amino acids. Germline lookup yields CDR1 MGHDK and CDR2 SYGVNS. Trimming took off 2 bases at V and 3 bases at J, with 8 bases between the two ends. As DNA, the CDR3 is TGTGCCAGCAGTGAAACCACAATCTATAATTCACCCCTCCACTTT. Translation gives CASSETTIYNSPLHF.

The genes are TRBV5-1 and TRBJ2-5, with D uncertain. This CDR3 is 15 amino acids long. The V gene lost 0 bases and the J gene lost 3 bases, with 12 bases spanning the gap. CDR1 SGHRS and CDR2 YFSETQ come from the germline V gene. The CDR3 nucleotides read TGCGCCAGCAGCTTGGTGGGAAGAGCTGAAGAGACCCAGTACTTC. Its protein product is CASSLVGRAEETQYF. Full variable domain (missing parts from reference TRBV5-1 and TRBJ2-5): KAGVTQTPRYLIKTRGQQVTLSCSPISGHRSVSWYQQTPGQGLQFLFEYFSETQRNKGNFPGRFSGRQFSNSRSEMNVSTLELGDSALYLCASSLVGRAEETQYFGPGTRLLVL.

The rearrangement uses TRBV5-1 and TRBJ2-7, with 7 nucleotides matching TRBD2. Losses at the gene ends were 1 base for V and 12 bases for J; bases not matched to a gene: 16. Per germline, CDR1 SGHRS and CDR2 YFSETQ. The CDR3 spans 15 residues. The DNA of the CDR3 is TGCGCCAGCAGCTTGATTTCCGGTCTTGGGGGGGAGTTGTACTTC. Translation gives CASSLISGLGGELYF.

This clonotype was recorded a few times. J is TRBJ1-2 and V is TRBV29-1; TRBD1 aligns across 10 bases. From germline, CDR1 is SQVTM and CDR2 ANQGSEA. Germline trimming cut 3 bases from V and 4 bases from J; bases unmatched to any gene: 5. The CDR3 extends over 14 amino acids. CDR3 sequence reads: CSVDQWDRGYGYTF. The CDR3 DNA sequence: TGCAGCGTTGATCAGTGGGACAGGGGCTATGGCTACACCTTC.

The chain links TRBV9 to TRBJ2-3; the D gene could be TRBD1 or TRBD2 (6 bases each). V was trimmed by 2 bases and J by 2 bases, leaving 12 bases between them. Germline V gene sequence: CDR1 SGDLS, CDR2 YYNGEE. The CDR3 length is 15 residues. This CDR3 is CASSVGGVATDTQYF. The CDR3 nucleotides read TGTGCCAGCAGCGTGGGGGGCGTCGCCACAGATACGCAGTATTTT.

The chain recombines TRBV14 with TRBJ2-5; D remains ambiguous. The CDR3 runs 12 residues. Trimming took 3 bases from V and 5 from J, leaving 7 bases between them. Germline V gives CDR1 SGHDN, CDR2 FVKESK. The CDR3 DNA follows: TGTGCCAGCAGCCATATCATGGAGACCCAGTACTTC. This translates into CASSHIMETQYF.

This clonotype was observed a handful of times. The chain joins TRBV9 to TRBJ2-7; TRBD2 aligns across 10 bases. This CDR3 comprises 15 residues. CDR1 and CDR2 (germline): SGDLS, YYNGEE. Trimming at V came to 2 bases and at J to 2 bases, leaving 4 bases not matched to a gene. CDR3 bases: TGTGCCAGCAGCGTCGCTAGCGGGAGCGCCTACGAGCAGTACTTC. This encodes CASSVASGSAYEQYF.

This clonotype was detected ten times or more. This sequence joins TRBV7-2 and TRBJ1-1, with D hard to call. V gave up 5 bases and J gave up 1 base, with 11 bases separating them. CDR3 length: 14 residues. Germline values: CDR1 SGHTA, CDR2 FQGNSA. CDR3 DNA: TGTGCCAGCAGCCCTTGGACGGGGAACACTGAAGCTTTCTTT. Its protein product is CASSPWTGNTEAFF.

This clonotype has just a few counts. The chain employs TRBV6-5 and TRBJ1-1; no firm D call. This CDR3 spans 15 amino acids. Germline CDR1 and CDR2: MNHEY and SVGAGI. V gave up 2 bases and J gave up 1 base, with 11 bases separating them. CDR3 region: CASSYAGWGNTEAFF. DNA for the CDR3: TGTGCCAGCAGTTACGCGGGCTGGGGGAACACTGAAGCTTTCTTT.

This clonotype was seen a few times. V usage is TRBV5-1 and J usage is TRBJ1-1; the D gene is possibly TRBD1 (6 bases). Germline V CDR1 and CDR2: SGHRS, YFSETQ. Trimming left V 1 base short and J 6 bases short, with 13 bases between. The CDR3 is 14 amino acids. The CDR3 DNA follows: TGCGCCAGCAGCTTGCTGGGGGGCCCTTCTGAAGCTTTCTTT. Amino acid sequence: CASSLLGGPSEAFF.

V gene TRBV19 combines with J gene TRBJ1-1; 7 nucleotides line up with TRBD1. The CDR3 runs to 13 residues. Per germline, CDR1 LNHDA and CDR2 SQIVND (reference sequence). The V and J ends lost 7 bases and 4 bases, in that order; junction bases with no gene match: 6. The CDR3 loop reads CASTRGGLTEAFF. The CDR3 DNA sequence: TGTGCCAGTACCAGGGGGGGTCTCACTGAAGCTTTCTTT.

This clonotype was seen only a few times. V usage is TRBV24-1 and J usage is TRBJ2-1; tentative D call: TRBD2 (5 bases). Germline CDR1 KGHDR, CDR2 SFDVKD. This CDR3 comprises 15 residues. Deletions cut 4 bases from V and 13 bases from J, with 22 bases between. The CDR3 region has the DNA TGTGCCACCAGTGACAAATCGCCCGGGCTTGCGGGCCAGTTCTTC. It codes for CATSDKSPGLAGQFF.

This clonotype was picked up a small number of times. The chain combines TRBV30 with TRBJ2-2, with D perhaps matching TRBD2 (5 bases). Deletions cut 4 bases from V and 3 bases from J, with 9 bases between. Germline CDR1 and CDR2: GTSNPN and SVGIG (reference sequence). The CDR3 is 13 residues long. In DNA, the CDR3 is TGTGCCTGGAAGGACGGGGACACCGGGGAGCTGTTTTTT. Protein: CAWKDGDTGELFF.

This clonotype turned up a few times. The J gene is TRBJ2-1, the V gene TRBV4-3, with 12 bases identical to TRBD2. Germline lookup yields CDR1 LGHNA and CDR2 YSLEER. The ends lost 2 bases at V and 8 bases at J; junction bases unmatched: 10. The CDR3 spans 17 residues. This CDR3 is CASSQYQTSGSGYEQFF. The CDR3 DNA reads as TGCGCCAGCAGCCAATACCAGACTAGCGGGAGTGGGTATGAGCAGTTCTTC.

This clonotype has only a few counts. The CDR3 DNA sequence: TGTGCCACCAGCGGGACAGGGATAGCCGGGGAGCTGTTTTTT. Translated, it gives CATSGTGIAGELFF. The chain employs TRBV24-1 and TRBJ2-2, with 9 bases lining up with TRBD1. J gave up 6 bases and V 7 bases, and 5 bases lay outside the gene matches. The V gene's germline CDR1 is KGHDR and CDR2 SFDVKD. This CDR3 has 14 amino acids.